The present T cell receptor beta chain was sequenced within a study of regulatory T cells in long-lasting Graves disease. Regarding time point: newly diagnosed GD, antithyroid drugs for less than 3 months. PBMCs were the source of the RNA used for TCR sequencing. This CDR3 has 17 amino acids. Germline loops: CDR1 SGHRS, CDR2 YFSETQ. The V segment lost 1 base and the J segment 9 bases; nucleotides outside the gene matches: 15. This clonotype was detected a few times. Sequencing libraries for TCR beta were prepared with iRepertoire HTBI primers and Arm-PCR of CDR3 regions. TCRdb called the multiplex PCR reads again in MiXCR, with one record for every CDR3 protein. The profile shows 400,000 to 500,000 distinct CDR3 sequences, 16% of them singletons. This sample was shared with a second study, whose subject was T cells in Graves' hyperthyroidism and ophthalmopathy. That source adds: Most thyroid clonotypes expanded above 0.001 were also detected in blood.

The material was peripheral blood mononuclear cells (PBMCs), obtained at new diagnosis, from a patient treated with antithyroid drugs. The chain joins TRBV5-1 to TRBJ2-2, with TRBD1 matching over 7 bases. The TCR originated in a woman under 30 with Graves disease. CDR3 region: CASSLKFRGLVDRELFF. CDR3 DNA sequence: TGCGCCAGCAGCTTGAAATTCAGGGGGTTGGTGGACCGGGAGCTGTTTTTT. The full variable domain, in which reference TRBV5-1 and TRBJ2-2 provide the parts outside the CDR3, is KAGVTQTPRYLIKTRGQQVTLSCSPISGHRSVSWYQQTPGQGLQFLFEYFSETQRNKGNFPGRFSGRQFSNSRSEMNVSTLELGDSALYLCASSLKFRGLVDRELFFGEGSRLTVL.